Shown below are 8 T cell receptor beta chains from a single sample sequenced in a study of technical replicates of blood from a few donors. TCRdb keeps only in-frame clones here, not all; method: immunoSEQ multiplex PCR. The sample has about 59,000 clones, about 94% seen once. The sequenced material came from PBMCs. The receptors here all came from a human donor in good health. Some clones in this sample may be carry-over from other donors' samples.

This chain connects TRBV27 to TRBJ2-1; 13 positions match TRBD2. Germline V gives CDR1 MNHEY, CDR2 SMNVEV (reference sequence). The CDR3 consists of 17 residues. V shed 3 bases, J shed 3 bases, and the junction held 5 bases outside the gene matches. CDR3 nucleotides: TGTGCCAGCAGTTTCAGACTAGCGGGGGGAATCTACAATGAGCAGTTCTTC. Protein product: CASSFRLAGGIYNEQFF.

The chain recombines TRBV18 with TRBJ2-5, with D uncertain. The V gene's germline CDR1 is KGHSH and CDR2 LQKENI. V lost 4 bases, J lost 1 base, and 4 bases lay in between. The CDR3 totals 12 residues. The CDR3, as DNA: TGTGCCAGCTCACTGGCCCAAGAGACCCAGTACTTC. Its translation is CASSLAQETQYF.

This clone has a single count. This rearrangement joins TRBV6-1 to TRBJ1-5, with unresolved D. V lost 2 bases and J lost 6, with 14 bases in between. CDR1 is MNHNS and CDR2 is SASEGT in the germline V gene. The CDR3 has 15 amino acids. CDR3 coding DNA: TGTGCCAGCAGTGAATTTTTGGCTCTTGGTCAGCCCCAGCATTTT. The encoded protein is CASSEFLALGQPQHF.

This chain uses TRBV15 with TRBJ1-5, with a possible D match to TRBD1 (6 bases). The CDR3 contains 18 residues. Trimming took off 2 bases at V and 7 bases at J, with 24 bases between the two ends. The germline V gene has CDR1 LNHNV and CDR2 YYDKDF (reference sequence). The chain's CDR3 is CATSRLVGTRDGSQPQHF. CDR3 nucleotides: TGTGCCACCAGCAGACTCGTCGGGACAAGGGATGGTAGCCAGCCCCAGCATTTT.

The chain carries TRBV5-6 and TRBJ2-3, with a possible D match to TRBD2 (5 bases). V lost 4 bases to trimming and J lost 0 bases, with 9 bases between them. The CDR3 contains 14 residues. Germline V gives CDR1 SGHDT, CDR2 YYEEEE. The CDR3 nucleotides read TGTGCCAGCAGCAGGAGGCAGAGCACAGATACGCAGTATTTT. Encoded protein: CASSRRQSTDTQYF.

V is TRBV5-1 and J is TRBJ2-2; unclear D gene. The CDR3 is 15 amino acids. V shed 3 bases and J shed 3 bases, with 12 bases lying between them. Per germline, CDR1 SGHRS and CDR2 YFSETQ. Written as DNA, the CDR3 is TGCGCCAGCAGCTCGAACCGACAATACACCGGGGAGCTGTTTTTT. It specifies CASSSNRQYTGELFF.

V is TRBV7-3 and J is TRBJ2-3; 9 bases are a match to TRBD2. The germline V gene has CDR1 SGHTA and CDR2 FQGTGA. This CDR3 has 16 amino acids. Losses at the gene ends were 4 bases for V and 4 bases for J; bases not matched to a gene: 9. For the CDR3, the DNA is TGTGCCAGCAGCTCCCGAGGGCGGGGGGGCCCAGATACGCAGTATTTT. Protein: CASSSRGRGGPDTQYF.

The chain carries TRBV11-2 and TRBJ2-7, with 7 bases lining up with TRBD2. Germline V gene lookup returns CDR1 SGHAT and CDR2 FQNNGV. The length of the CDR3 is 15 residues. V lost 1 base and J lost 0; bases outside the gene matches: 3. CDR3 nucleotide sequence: TGTGCCAGCAGCTTAGTCCCTAGCGGCTCCTACGAGCAGTACTTC. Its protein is CASSLVPSGSYEQYF. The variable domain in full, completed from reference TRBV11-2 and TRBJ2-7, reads EAGVAQSPRYKIIEKRQSVAFWCNPISGHATLYWYQQILGQGPKLLIQFQNNGVVDDSQLPKDRFSAERLKGVDSTLKIQPAKLEDSAVYLCASSLVPSGSYEQYFGPGTRLTVT.